The rows below give T cell receptor beta chains drawn from one sample of a study of blood T cell repertoires in COVID-19. Using immunoSEQ multiplex PCR, the repertoire was profiled, and TCRdb retains in-frame clones only, with some absent. The profile shows 190,000 or so clones, about 83% of them singletons. Sequencing was carried out using peripheral blood. These receptors originate from a woman younger than 30 who had recovered from COVID-19. Each CDR3 is given with its conserved first and last residue. D genes are given only for firm matches. The size field is filled for only some rows; it gives once, few, many or a size class.

v_call: TRBV6-5; d_call: TRBD1; clone_size: .; j_call: TRBJ1-4; cdr3_nt: TGTGCCACCACACAGGGGGCGAATAATGAAAAACTGTTTTTT; cdr3_aa: CATTQGANNEKLFF
v_call: TRBV11-1; d_call: TRBD1; clone_size: .; j_call: TRBJ1-6; cdr3_nt: TGTGCCAGCAGCTTTTCCGACAGGGGAATCTCACCCCTCCACTTT; cdr3_aa: CASSFSDRGISPLHF
v_call: TRBV6-1; d_call: .; clone_size: .; j_call: TRBJ2-3; cdr3_nt: TGTGCCAGCAGCGTACTGGCAGGGAATACGCAGTATTTT; cdr3_aa: CASSVLAGNTQYF
v_call: TRBV7-2; d_call: .; clone_size: once; j_call: TRBJ1-5; cdr3_nt: TGTGCCAGCAGCTTAGAGGGACTTAGCAATCAGCCCCAGCATTTT; cdr3_aa: CASSLEGLSNQPQHF
v_call: TRBV5-1; d_call: .; clone_size: .; j_call: TRBJ1-1; cdr3_nt: TGCGCCAGCAGCTTTGGGGGGAAGAGTGAAGCTTTCTTT; cdr3_aa: CASSFGGKSEAFF
v_call: TRBV7-2; d_call: TRBD1; clone_size: .; j_call: TRBJ1-1; cdr3_nt: TGTGCCAGCAGCTCACAGGGGTTCGACACTGAAGCTTTCTTT; cdr3_aa: CASSSQGFDTEAFF
v_call: TRBV3-1/TRBV3-2; d_call: .; clone_size: .; j_call: TRBJ1-2; cdr3_nt: TGTGCCAGCAGCCAAGGAGGGGGGGGCGTAGGCTATGGCTACACCTTC; cdr3_aa: CASSQGGGGVGYGYTF
v_call: TRBV18; d_call: .; clone_size: .; j_call: TRBJ2-3; cdr3_nt: TGTGCCAGCTCATCTACGGGGATGGCGGGCACAGATACGCAGTATTTT; cdr3_aa: CASSSTGMAGTDTQYF
v_call: TRBV19; d_call: TRBD1; clone_size: .; j_call: TRBJ2-2; cdr3_nt: TGTGCCACCAGTGCCGGGACAGGGAACACCGGGGAGCTGTTTTTT; cdr3_aa: CATSAGTGNTGELFF
v_call: TRBV3-1/TRBV3-2; d_call: .; clone_size: few; j_call: TRBJ1-5; cdr3_nt: TGTGCCAGCAGCCCTAGATTGGATAGCAATCAGCCCCAGCATTTT; cdr3_aa: CASSPRLDSNQPQHF
v_call: TRBV12-2; d_call: .; clone_size: few; j_call: TRBJ2-2; cdr3_nt: TGTGCAAGTCGCTTGGACAGCCCTATGGAGACCGGGGAGCTGTTTTTT; cdr3_aa: CASRLDSPMETGELFF
v_call: TRBV7-3; d_call: .; clone_size: .; j_call: TRBJ2-1; cdr3_nt: TGTGCCAGCAGCTTAAACCCAACGGAGTCTTGGTACAATGAGCAGTTCTTC; cdr3_aa: CASSLNPTESWYNEQFF
v_call: TRBV9; d_call: TRBD1; clone_size: .; j_call: TRBJ2-2; cdr3_nt: TGTGCCAGCAGCGTCCGGGACAGGGTGGCCGGGGAGCTGTTTTTT; cdr3_aa: CASSVRDRVAGELFF
v_call: TRBV30; d_call: TRBD1; clone_size: .; j_call: TRBJ1-4; cdr3_nt: TGTGCCTGTACCACAGGGGCGCTTAATGAAAAACTGTTTTTT; cdr3_aa: CACTTGALNEKLFF
v_call: TRBV7-9; d_call: TRBD2; clone_size: .; j_call: TRBJ2-3; cdr3_nt: TGTGCCAGCAGCTTAGACTGGACTAGCGGGGGGCGGACAGATACGCAGTATTTT; cdr3_aa: CASSLDWTSGGRTDTQYF